These 5 T cell receptor beta chains came from one sample sequenced in a study of shared clonotypes between healthy human individuals. TCRdb's table, derived via immunoSEQ multiplex PCR, lists solely in-frame clones and lacks some. The sample holds some 1.5 million clones, 95% to 99% seen once. The sample comprised naive CD4+ T cells sorted from blood. As to subset: CD45RA+ positively selected. Receptor source: a man between 25 and 39 years old in good health.

This chain uses TRBV7-2 with TRBJ2-2, with D tentatively TRBD2 (5 bases). CDR3 size: 16 residues. Germline-derived CDR1 and CDR2 are SGHTA and FQGNSA. V gave up 4 bases and J gave up 6 bases, with 18 bases separating them. The CDR3 is CASSSRTRAVAGELFF. CDR3 nucleotide sequence: TGTGCCAGCAGCTCTAGAACGAGGGCCGTTGCCGGGGAGCTGTTTTTT.

The chain is built from TRBV19 and TRBJ2-2; TRBD2 might be the D (6 bases). V lost 6 bases and J 2 bases, leaving 10 bases between the germline ends. This CDR3 region has 14 residues. Germline V CDR1 and CDR2: LNHDA, SQIVND (reference sequence). The CDR3 DNA sequence: TGTGCCAGTAGGAGGGACTCCAACACCGGGGAGCTGTTTTTT. Protein sequence: CASRRDSNTGELFF.

This rearrangement joins TRBV7-2 to TRBJ1-4; TRBD1 is a possible D gene (6 bases). V was pared by 3 bases and J by 0 bases, with 11 bases between. This CDR3 comprises 16 residues. The germline CDR1 and CDR2 sequences are SGHTA and FQGNSA. CDR3 in amino acids: CASSLGTSATNEKLFF. For the CDR3, the DNA is TGTGCCAGCAGCTTGGGGACATCCGCAACTAATGAAAAACTGTTTTTT.

The chain couples TRBV29-1 to TRBJ2-1, with D perhaps given as TRBD1 or TRBD2 (5 bases each). CDR3 size: 14 residues. The ends were cut back, 6 bases at V and 2 bases at J, with 14 bases in the middle. Germline assignment: CDR1 SQVTM and CDR2 ANQGSEA. Here the CDR3 DNA reads TGCAGCGTGCTGGGACGACCAACCTACAATGAGCAGTTCTTC. Translated, it gives CSVLGRPTYNEQFF.

The chain has TRBV29-1 and TRBJ2-1; D tentatively fits TRBD1 or TRBD2 (6 bases each). Germline CDR1 and CDR2: SQVTM and ANQGSEA. This CDR3 has 15 amino acids. Trimming stripped 4 bases from V and 4 bases from J, with 17 bases between. The CDR3 DNA is TGCAGCGTTGCGTTGCCGGAGGGGGGATACAATGAGCAGTTCTTC. Protein: CSVALPEGGYNEQFF.